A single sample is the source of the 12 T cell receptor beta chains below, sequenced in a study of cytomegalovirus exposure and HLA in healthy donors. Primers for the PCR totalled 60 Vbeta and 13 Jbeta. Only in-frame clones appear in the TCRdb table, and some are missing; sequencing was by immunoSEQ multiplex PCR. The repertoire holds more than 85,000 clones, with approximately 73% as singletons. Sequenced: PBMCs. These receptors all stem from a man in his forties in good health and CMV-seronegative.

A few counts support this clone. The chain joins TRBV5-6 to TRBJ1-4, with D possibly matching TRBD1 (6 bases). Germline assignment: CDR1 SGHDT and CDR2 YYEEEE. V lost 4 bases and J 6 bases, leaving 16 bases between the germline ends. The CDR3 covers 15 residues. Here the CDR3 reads CASSTKTGVDEKLFF. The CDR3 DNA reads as TGTGCCAGCAGCACGAAGACAGGCGTTGATGAAAAACTGTTTTTT.

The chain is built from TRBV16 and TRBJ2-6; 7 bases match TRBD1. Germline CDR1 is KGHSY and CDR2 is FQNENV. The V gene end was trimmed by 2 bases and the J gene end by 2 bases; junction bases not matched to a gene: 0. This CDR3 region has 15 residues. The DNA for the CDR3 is TGTGCCAGCAGCCAAGACAGGGCTGGGGCCAACGTCCTGACTTTC. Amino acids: CASSQDRAGANVLTF.

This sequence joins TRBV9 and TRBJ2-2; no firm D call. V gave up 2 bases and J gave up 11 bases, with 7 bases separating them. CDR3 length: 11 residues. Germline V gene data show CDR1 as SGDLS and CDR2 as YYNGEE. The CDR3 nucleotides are TGTGCCAGCAGCGTTAACAGCGAGCTGTTTTTT. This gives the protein CASSVNSELFF.

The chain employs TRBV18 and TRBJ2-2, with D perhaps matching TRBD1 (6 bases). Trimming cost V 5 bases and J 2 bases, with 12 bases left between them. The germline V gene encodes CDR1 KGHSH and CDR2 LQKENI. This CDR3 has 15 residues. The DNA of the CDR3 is TGTGCCAGCTCAGTACGGACAGCAAACACCGGGGAGCTGTTTTTT. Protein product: CASSVRTANTGELFF.

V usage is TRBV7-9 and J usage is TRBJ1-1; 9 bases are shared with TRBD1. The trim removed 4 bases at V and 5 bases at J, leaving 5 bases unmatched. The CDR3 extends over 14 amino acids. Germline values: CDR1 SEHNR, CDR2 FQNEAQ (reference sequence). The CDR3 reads CASSSQGARTEAFF. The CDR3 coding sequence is TGTGCCAGCAGCTCACAGGGGGCGCGGACTGAAGCTTTCTTT.

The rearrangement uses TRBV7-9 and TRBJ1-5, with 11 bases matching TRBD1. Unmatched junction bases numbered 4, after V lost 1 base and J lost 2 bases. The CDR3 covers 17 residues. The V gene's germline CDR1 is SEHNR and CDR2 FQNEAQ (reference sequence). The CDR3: CASSLGEGQGGNQPQHF. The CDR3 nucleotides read TGTGCCAGCAGCTTAGGGGAGGGACAGGGGGGCAATCAGCCCCAGCATTTT.

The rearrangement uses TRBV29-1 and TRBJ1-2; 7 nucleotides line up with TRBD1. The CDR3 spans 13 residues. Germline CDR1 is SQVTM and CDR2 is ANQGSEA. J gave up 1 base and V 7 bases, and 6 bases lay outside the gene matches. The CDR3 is CSAGTVLNYGYTF. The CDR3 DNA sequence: TGCAGCGCCGGGACAGTACTTAACTATGGCTACACCTTC.

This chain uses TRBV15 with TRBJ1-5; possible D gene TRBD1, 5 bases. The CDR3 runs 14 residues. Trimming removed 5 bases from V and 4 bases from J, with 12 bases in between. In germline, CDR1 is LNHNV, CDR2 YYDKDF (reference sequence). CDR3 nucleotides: TGTGCCACCAGCCTAGGACAACCAAATCAGCCCCAGCATTTT. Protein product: CATSLGQPNQPQHF.

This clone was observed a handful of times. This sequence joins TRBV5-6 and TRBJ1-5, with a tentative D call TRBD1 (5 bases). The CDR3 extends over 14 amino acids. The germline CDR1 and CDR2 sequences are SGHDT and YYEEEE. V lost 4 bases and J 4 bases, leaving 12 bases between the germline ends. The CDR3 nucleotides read TGTGCCAGCAGCGACAGAAGAGTAAATCAGCCCCAGCATTTT. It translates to CASSDRRVNQPQHF. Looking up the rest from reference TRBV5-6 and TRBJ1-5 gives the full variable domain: DAGVTQSPTHLIKTRGQQVTLRCSPKSGHDTVSWYQQALGQGPQFIFQYYEEEERQRGNFPDRFSGHQFPNYSSELNVNALLLGDSALYLCASSDRRVNQPQHFGDGTRLSIL.

This chain's CDR3 is CASSFTSGDQDTQYF. Here the CDR3 DNA reads TGTGCCAGCAGCTTTACTAGCGGGGATCAGGATACGCAGTATTTT. The rearrangement links TRBV7-9 to TRBJ2-3; 10 nucleotides agree with TRBD2. CDR1 is SEHNR, CDR2 FQNEAQ, per germline (reference sequence). The CDR3 consists of 15 residues. J lost 6 bases, V lost 3 bases, and 6 bases had no gene match.

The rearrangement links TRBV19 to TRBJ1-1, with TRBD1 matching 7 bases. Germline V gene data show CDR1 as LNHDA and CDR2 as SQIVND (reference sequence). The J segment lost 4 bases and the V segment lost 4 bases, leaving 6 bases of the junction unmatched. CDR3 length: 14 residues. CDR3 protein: CASSSNRGGTEAFF. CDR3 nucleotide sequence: TGTGCCAGTAGTAGCAACAGGGGCGGCACTGAAGCTTTCTTT.

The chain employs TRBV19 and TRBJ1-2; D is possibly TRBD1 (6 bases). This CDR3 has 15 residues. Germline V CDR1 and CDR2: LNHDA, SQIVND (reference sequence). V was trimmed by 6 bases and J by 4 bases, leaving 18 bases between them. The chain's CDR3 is CASSLSGDRGYGYTF. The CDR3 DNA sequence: TGTGCCAGTAGCCTCTCAGGGGACCGGGGCTATGGCTACACCTTC.